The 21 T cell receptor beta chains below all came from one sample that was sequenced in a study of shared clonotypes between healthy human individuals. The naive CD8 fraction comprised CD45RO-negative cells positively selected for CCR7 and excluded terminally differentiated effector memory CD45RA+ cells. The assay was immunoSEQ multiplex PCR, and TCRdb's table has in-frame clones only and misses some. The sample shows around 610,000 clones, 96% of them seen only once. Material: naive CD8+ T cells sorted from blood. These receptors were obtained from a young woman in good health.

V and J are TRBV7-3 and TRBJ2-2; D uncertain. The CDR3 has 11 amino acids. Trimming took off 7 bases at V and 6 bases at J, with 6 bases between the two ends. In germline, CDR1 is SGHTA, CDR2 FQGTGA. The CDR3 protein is CASMESGELFF. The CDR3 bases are TGTGCCAGCATGGAGTCCGGGGAGCTGTTTTTT.

CDR3 nucleotides: TGTGCCATCAGGGAAATAGCGGGGTCGAACACCGGGGAGCTGTTTTTT. Residues: CAIREIAGSNTGELFF. The chain uses TRBV10-3 and TRBJ2-2; TRBD2 agrees at 8 bases. With 6 bases clipped from V and 0 bases from J, the junction kept 6 bases outside the gene matches. This CDR3 comprises 16 residues. The V gene's germline CDR1 is ENHRY and CDR2 SYGVKD.

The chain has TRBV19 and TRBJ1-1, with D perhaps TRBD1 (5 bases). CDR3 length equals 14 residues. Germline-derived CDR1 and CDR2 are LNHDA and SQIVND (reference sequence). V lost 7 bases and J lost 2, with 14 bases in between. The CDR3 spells CASTMTEINTEAFF. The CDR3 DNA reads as TGTGCCAGTACCATGACAGAGATAAACACTGAAGCTTTCTTT.

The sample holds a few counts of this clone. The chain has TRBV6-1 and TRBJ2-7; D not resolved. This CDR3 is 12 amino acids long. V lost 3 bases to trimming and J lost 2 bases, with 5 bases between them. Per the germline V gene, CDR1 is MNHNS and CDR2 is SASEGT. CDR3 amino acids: CASSDTTYEQYF. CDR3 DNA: TGTGCCAGCAGTGACACGACCTACGAGCAGTACTTC.

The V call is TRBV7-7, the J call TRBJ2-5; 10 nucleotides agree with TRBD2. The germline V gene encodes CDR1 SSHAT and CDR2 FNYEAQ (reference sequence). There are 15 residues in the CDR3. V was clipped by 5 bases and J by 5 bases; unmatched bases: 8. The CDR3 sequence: CASSLSSGRRETQYF. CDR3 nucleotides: TGTGCCAGCAGCCTGTCTAGCGGGAGAAGGGAGACCCAGTACTTC.

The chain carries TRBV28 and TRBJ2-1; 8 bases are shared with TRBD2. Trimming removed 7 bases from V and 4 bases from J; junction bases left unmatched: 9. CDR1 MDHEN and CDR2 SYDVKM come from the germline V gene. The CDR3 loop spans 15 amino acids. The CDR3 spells CASTLWTGGYNEQFF. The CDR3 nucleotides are TGTGCCAGCACCCTCTGGACGGGAGGGTACAATGAGCAGTTCTTC.

This CDR3 reads CASSPPDRRADEQYF. The CDR3 nucleotides read TGTGCCAGCAGCCCCCCGGACAGGCGGGCCGACGAGCAGTACTTC. V and J are TRBV7-9 and TRBJ2-7; TRBD1 agrees at 7 bases. The CDR3 has 15 amino acids. V shed 5 bases, J shed 5 bases, and the junction held 12 bases outside the gene matches. The germline CDR1 and CDR2 sequences are SEHNR and FQNEAQ (reference sequence).

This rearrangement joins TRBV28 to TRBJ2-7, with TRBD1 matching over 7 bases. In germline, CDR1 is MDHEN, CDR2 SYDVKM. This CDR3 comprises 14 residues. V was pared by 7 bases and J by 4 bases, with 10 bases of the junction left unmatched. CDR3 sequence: CASIDQGERYEQYF. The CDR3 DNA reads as TGTGCCAGCATCGACCAGGGGGAGAGGTACGAGCAGTACTTC.

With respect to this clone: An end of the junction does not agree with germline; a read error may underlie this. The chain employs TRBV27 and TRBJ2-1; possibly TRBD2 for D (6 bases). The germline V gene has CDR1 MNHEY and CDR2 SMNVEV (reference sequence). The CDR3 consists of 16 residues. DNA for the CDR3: TGTGCCAGCGGTTTGACCGGGACTCCGGGCGGCAATGAGCAGTTCTTC. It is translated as CASGLTGTPGGNEQFF.

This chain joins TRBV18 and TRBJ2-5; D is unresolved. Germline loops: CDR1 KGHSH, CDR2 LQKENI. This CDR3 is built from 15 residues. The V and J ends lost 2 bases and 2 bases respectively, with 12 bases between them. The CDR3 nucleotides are TGTGCCAGCTCACCAGGGCCACAGAGGCAAGAGACCCAGTACTTC. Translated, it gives CASSPGPQRQETQYF. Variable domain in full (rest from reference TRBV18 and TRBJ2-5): NAGVMQNPRHLVRRRGQEARLRCSPMKGHSHVYWYRQLPEEGLKFMVYLQKENIIDESGMPKERFSAEFPKEGPSILRIQQVVRGDSAAYFCASSPGPQRQETQYFGPGTRLLVL.

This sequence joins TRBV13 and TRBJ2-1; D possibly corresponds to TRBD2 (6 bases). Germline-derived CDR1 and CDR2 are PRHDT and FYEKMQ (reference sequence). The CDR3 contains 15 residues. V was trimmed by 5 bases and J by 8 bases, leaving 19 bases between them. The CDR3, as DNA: TGTGCCAGCAGCCCACCGGGGCAGGGAGGCGATGAGCAGTTCTTC. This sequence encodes CASSPPGQGGDEQFF.

The CDR3 is CASRPQGIAEAFF. As DNA, the CDR3 is TGTGCCAGCCGGCCACAGGGGATCGCTGAAGCTTTCTTT. The chain carries TRBV27 and TRBJ1-1, with 7 bases matching TRBD1. Germline CDR1 MNHEY, CDR2 SMNVEV (reference sequence). The V gene end was trimmed by 8 bases and the J gene end by 6 bases; junction bases not matched to a gene: 9. The CDR3 has 13 residues.

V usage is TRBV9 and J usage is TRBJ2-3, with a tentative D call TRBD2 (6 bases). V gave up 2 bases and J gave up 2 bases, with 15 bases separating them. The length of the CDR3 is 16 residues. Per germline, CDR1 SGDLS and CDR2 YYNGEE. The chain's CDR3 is CASSVGDSGYTDTQYF. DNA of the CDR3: TGTGCCAGCAGCGTCGGGGACTCCGGATACACAGATACGCAGTATTTT.

The CDR3 nucleotides read TGTGCCAGCAGCTCCCCCGGGACTAGCGGGAGGTTAGGCGAGCAGTACTTC. This encodes CASSSPGTSGRLGEQYF. The rearrangement links TRBV7-9 to TRBJ2-7; 15 bases line up with TRBD2. CDR1 is SEHNR and CDR2 is FQNEAQ in the germline V gene (reference sequence). The CDR3 length is 17 residues. V gave up 4 bases and J gave up 6 bases; unmatched junction bases: 10.

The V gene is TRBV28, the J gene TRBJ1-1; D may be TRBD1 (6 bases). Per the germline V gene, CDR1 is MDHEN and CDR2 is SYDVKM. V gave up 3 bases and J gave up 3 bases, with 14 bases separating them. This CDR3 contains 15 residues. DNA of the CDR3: TGTGCCAGCAGTTTGATTCGGGGGCTGGACACTGAAGCTTTCTTT. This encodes CASSLIRGLDTEAFF.

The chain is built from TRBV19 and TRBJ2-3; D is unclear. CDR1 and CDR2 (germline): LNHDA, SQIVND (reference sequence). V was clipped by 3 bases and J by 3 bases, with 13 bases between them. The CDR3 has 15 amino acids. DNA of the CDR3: TGTGCCAGTAGTATGTGGCTAGGCGGTACAGATACGCAGTATTTT. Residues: CASSMWLGGTDTQYF.

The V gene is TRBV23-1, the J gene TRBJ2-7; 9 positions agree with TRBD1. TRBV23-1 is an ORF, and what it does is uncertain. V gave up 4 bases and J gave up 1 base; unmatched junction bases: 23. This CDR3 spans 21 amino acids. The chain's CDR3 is CASSPQGRDRERSRNSYEQYF. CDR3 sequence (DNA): TGCGCCAGCAGTCCTCAAGGGAGGGACAGGGAAAGGTCTCGAAATTCCTACGAGCAGTACTTC.

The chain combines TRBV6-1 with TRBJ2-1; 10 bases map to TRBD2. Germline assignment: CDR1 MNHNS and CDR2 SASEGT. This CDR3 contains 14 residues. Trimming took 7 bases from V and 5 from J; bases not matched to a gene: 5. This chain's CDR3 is CASIHGLADNEQFF. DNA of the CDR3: TGTGCCAGCATACACGGACTAGCGGACAATGAGCAGTTCTTC.

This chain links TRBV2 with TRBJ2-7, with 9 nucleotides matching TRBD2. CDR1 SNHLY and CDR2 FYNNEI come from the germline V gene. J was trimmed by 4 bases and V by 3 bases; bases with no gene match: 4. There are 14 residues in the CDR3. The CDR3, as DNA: TGTGCCAGCAGTGAGGTTAGCGGGAGTTACGAGCAGTACTTC. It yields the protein CASSEVSGSYEQYF.

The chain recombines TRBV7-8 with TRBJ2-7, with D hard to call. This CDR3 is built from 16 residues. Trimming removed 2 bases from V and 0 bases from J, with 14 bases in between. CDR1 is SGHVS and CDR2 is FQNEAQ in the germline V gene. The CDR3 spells CASSLSRAPYSYEQYF. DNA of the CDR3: TGTGCCAGCAGCTTAAGTAGGGCACCCTACTCCTACGAGCAGTACTTC.

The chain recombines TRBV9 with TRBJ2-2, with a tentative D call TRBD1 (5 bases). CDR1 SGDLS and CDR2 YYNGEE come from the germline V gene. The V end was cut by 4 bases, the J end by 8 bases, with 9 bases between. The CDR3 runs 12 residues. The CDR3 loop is CASSFRQGELFF. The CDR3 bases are TGTGCCAGCAGCTTTAGACAGGGGGAGCTGTTTTTT.